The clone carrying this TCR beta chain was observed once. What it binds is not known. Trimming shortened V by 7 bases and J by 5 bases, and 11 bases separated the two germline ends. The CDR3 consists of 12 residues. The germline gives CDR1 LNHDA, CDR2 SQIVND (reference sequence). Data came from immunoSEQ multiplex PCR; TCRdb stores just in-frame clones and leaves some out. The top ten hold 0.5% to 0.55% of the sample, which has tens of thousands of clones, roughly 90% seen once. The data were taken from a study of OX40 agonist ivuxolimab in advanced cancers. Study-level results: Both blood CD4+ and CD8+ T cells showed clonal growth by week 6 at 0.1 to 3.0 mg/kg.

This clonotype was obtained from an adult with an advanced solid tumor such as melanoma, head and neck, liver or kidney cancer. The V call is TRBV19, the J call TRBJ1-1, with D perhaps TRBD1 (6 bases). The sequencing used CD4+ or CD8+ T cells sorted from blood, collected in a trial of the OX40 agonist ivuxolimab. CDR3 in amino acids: CASTRGKTEAFF. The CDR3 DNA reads TGTGCCAGTACGAGGGGGAAAACTGAAGCTTTCTTT.